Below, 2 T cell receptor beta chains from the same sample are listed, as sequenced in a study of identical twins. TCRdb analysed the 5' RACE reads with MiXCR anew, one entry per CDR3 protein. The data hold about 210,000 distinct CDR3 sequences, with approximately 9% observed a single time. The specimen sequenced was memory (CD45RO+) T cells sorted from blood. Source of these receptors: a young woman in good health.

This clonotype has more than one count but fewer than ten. The CDR3 here is CASSLGPSQYTGELFF. CDR3 DNA sequence: TGCGCCAGCAGCTTGGGTCCTAGTCAGTACACCGGGGAGCTGTTTTTT. The gene calls are TRBV5-1 and TRBJ2-2, with D hard to call. V was pared by 0 bases and J by 3 bases, with 12 bases between. The CDR3 contains 16 residues. Germline loops: CDR1 SGHRS, CDR2 YFSETQ.

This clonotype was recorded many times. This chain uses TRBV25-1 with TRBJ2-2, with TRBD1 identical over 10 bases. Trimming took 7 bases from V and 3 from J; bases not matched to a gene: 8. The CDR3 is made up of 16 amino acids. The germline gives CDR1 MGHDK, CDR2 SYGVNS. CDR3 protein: CASTGRGTGDTGELFF. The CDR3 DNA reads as TGTGCCAGCACCGGTAGGGGGACAGGGGACACCGGGGAGCTGTTTTTT.